These T cell receptor beta chains were read from a single sample in a study of blood T cells in healthy people across ages. Each CDR3 protein is one row after TCRdb ran MiXCR on the 5' RACE reads. The data contain 1.5 million to 2 million distinct CDR3 sequences, roughly 28% of them seen just once; the ten biggest clones take up around 7.7%. Specimen: blood. The receptors shown here come from a woman aged 25-40 years in good health. Both conserved end residues are part of each CDR3.

J: TRBJ2-3; length: 13; V: TRBV5-1; CDR3: CASSQPNSDTQYF
J: TRBJ1-4; length: 12; V: TRBV2; CDR3: CASRASNEKLFF
J: TRBJ1-1; length: 17; V: TRBV10-2; CDR3: CASSEAAEDLMNTEAFF
J: TRBJ2-5; length: 14; V: TRBV20-1; CDR3: CSANSGGAGKTQYF
J: TRBJ2-1; length: 16; V: TRBV19; CDR3: CASSARQATPYNEQFF
J: TRBJ2-1; length: 14; V: TRBV15; CDR3: CATSRRGDYNEQFF
J: TRBJ2-7; length: 17; V: TRBV11-2; CDR3: CASSSGRGRAYSYEQYF
J: TRBJ2-1; length: 15; V: TRBV5-1; CDR3: CASSSEPGLANEQFF
J: TRBJ2-7; length: 12; V: TRBV12-3/TRBV12-4; CDR3: CASRIDPYEQYF
J: TRBJ2-3; length: 15; V: TRBV6-4; CDR3: CASSDSRRGGDTQYF
J: TRBJ2-7; length: 14; V: TRBV12-3/TRBV12-4; CDR3: CASSPTRGPYEQYF
J: TRBJ2-1; length: 15; V: TRBV12-5; CDR3: CASGLGQDRANEQFF
J: TRBJ2-3; length: 16; V: TRBV7-9; CDR3: CASSALTATSTDTQYF
J: TRBJ2-3; length: 15; V: TRBV10-3; CDR3: CAIGGLSSGTDTQYF
J: TRBJ2-5; length: 14; V: TRBV7-6; CDR3: CASRQDPGRETRYF
J: TRBJ2-7; length: 14; V: TRBV29-1; CDR3: CSAAPDREPYEQYF
J: TRBJ2-7; length: 14; V: TRBV28; CDR3: CASSLFRGGGEQYF
J: TRBJ2-3; length: 16; V: TRBV6-4; CDR3: CASSDGAGSGIDTQYF
J: TRBJ1-1; length: 13; V: TRBV6-5; CDR3: CASGSGPGDEAFF
J: TRBJ2-4; length: 15; V: TRBV12-3/TRBV12-4; CDR3: CASSPPGSDGGIQYF
J: TRBJ2-7; length: 15; V: TRBV5-1; CDR3: CASSLAWARDGEQYF
J: TRBJ2-2; length: 13; V: TRBV7-9; CDR3: CASSFIVNGELFF
J: TRBJ2-7; length: 15; V: TRBV12-3/TRBV12-4; CDR3: CASSPSAGIGYEQYF
J: TRBJ2-4; length: 14; V: TRBV20-1; CDR3: CSARIYGELGEQYF
J: TRBJ2-6; length: 15; V: TRBV14; CDR3: CASSQVGAGANVLTF
J: TRBJ2-1; length: 17; V: TRBV4-3; CDR3: CASSQTNLRENDNEQFF
J: TRBJ2-3; length: 14; V: TRBV20-1; CDR3: CSAKPGQGTDTQYF
J: TRBJ1-5; length: 13; V: TRBV7-9; CDR3: CASSLRGDMPQHF